This paragraph reports one T cell receptor beta chain. Its specificity is not known. This entry comes from a study of cytomegalovirus exposure and HLA in healthy donors. The study's findings and limits: A classifier reportedly called cytomegalovirus status with high sensitivity and specificity. Indistinguishable V segments, including TRBV6-2 and TRBV6-3, were excluded.

The study ran its PCR with 60 Vbeta and 13 Jbeta primers. Clones were sequenced by immunoSEQ multiplex PCR, and TCRdb holds only the in-frame ones, with some missing. The profile shows approximately 150,000 clones, more than 60% of them singletons. The CDR3 extends over 15 amino acids. Germline V gives CDR1 SGHRS, CDR2 YFSETQ. The ends lost 1 base at V and 5 bases at J; junction bases unmatched: 7. The rearrangement links TRBV5-1 to TRBJ1-2; the match to TRBD1 covers 8 bases. This sequence was found in a woman aged 35 to 49 in good health and CMV-seropositive. Sequencing input: PBMCs. The CDR3 nucleotides read TGCGCCAGCAGCTTGTCCCCGGGACAGGAGTATGGCTACACCTTC. Encoded protein: CASSLSPGQEYGYTF.